These T cell receptor beta chains were read from a single sample in a study of cytomegalovirus exposure and HLA in healthy donors. Method: immunoSEQ multiplex PCR; TCRdb's copy keeps in-frame clones and lacks some. Of 120,000 to 150,000 clones listed, roughly 79% were seen once; the top ten hold 1.9%. Sequenced sample: PBMCs. These receptors all come from a woman aged 40 to 50 in good health and CMV-seronegative. CDR3s leave out the opening cysteine and the closing phenylalanine or tryptophan. D genes are given only for firm matches.

V gene	D gene	J gene	CDR3 protein
TRBV29-1	TRBD1	TRBJ2-7	SVEGGQGGYEQY
TRBV28	-	TRBJ2-7	ASKARDLVGYEQY
TRBV28	-	TRBJ2-1	ASIKAGSSYNEQF
TRBV5-1	-	TRBJ1-1	ASSLVPEKLNTEAF
TRBV5-1	TRBD2	TRBJ2-1	ASSFGGTISYNEQF
TRBV15	-	TRBJ1-2	ATSRAPGMAGSGYT
TRBV7-3	TRBD2	TRBJ2-3	ASSLKGLAGGYTDTQY
TRBV5-1	TRBD1	TRBJ1-1	ASSQQGAMNTEAF
TRBV7-2	TRBD2	TRBJ2-3	ASSLWPSGGSDTQY
TRBV7-2	-	TRBJ2-3	ASSLGRRSTDTQY
TRBV5-5	TRBD2	TRBJ2-1	ASSLGLAGDQFREQF
TRBV6-1	TRBD1	TRBJ1-4	ASNPTPFTGGKLF
TRBV11-3	TRBD1	TRBJ1-1	ASSRGQGAEAF
TRBV7-2	TRBD1	TRBJ1-2	ASSFPGQGNYGYT
TRBV2	-	TRBJ2-2	ASSRTDTGELF